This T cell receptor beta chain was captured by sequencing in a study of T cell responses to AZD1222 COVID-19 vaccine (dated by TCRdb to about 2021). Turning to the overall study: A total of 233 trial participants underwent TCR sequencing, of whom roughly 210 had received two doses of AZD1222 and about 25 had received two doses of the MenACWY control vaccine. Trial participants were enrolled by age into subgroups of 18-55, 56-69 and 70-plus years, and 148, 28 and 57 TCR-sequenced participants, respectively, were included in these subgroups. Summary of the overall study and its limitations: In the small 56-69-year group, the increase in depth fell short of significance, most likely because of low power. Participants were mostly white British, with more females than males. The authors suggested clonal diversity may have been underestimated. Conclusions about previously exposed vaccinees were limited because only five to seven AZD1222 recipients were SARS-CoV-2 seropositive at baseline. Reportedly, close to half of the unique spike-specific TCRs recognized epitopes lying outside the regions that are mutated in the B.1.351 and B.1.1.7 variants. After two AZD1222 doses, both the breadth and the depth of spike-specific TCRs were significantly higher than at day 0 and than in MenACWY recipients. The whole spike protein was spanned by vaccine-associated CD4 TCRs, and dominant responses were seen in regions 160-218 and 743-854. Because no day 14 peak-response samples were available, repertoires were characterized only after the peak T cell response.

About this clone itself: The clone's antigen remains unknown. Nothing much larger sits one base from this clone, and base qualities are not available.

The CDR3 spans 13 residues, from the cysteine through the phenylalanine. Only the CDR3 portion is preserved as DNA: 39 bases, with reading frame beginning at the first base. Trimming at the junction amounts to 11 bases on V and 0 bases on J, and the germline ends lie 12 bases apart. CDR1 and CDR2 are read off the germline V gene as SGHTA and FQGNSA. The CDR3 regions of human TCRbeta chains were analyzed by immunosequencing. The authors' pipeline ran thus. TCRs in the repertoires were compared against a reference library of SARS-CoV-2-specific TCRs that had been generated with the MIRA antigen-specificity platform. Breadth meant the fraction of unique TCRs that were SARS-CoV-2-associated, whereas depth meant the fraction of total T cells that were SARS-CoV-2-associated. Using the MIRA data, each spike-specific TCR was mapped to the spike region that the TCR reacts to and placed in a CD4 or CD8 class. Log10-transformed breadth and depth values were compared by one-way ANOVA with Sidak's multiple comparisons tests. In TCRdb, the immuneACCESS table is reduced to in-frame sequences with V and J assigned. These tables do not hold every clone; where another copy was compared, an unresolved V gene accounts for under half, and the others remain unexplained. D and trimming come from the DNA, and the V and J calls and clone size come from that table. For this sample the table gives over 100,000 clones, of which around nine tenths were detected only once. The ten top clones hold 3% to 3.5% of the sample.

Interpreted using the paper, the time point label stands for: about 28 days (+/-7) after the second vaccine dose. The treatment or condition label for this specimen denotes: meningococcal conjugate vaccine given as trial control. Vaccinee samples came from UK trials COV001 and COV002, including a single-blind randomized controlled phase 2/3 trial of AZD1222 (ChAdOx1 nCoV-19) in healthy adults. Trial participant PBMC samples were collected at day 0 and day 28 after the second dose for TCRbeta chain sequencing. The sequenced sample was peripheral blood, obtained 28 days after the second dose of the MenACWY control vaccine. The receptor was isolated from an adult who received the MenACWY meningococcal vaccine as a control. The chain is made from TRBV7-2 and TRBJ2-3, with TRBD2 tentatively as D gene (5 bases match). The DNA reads TGTGCCGGTAGAGGGTTCAGCACAGATACGCAGTATTTT. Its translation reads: CAGRGFSTDTQYF.